This T cell receptor (beta chain) was found in a study of cytomegalovirus exposure and HLA in healthy donors. Background on the study: Out of a few hundred genotyped donors, roughly 80% belonged to the Caucasian-associated ancestry cluster.

The PCR was carried out with 60 Vbeta primers and 13 Jbeta primers. Per the authors' pipeline: Later analysis identified tens of millions of unique TCR beta chains, some 10 million shared. This table comes from immunoSEQ multiplex PCR, and its TCRdb copy is limited to in-frame clones, with some not included. Clone size and the V and J calls come from that table; the DNA yielded D and trimming. This sample has under 150,000 clones, with around 84% found just once. The CDR3 extends over 15 amino acids. V was trimmed by 4 bases and J by 6 bases, leaving 14 bases between them. Per the germline V gene, CDR1 is SGDLS and CDR2 is YYNGEE. General study results and limits: More clonal expansion characterized HLA-associated TCR beta chains than equally common others in a later analysis.

For this clone: What it binds is unknown.

This sequence was found in a man between 18 and 35 years old in good health and CMV-seronegative. The sample comprised PBMCs. The gene calls are TRBV9 and TRBJ1-6; D unclear. The CDR3 coding sequence is TGTGCCAGCAGCCCAGGATCCGCCAGTAATTCACCCCTCCACTTT. Protein: CASSPGSASNSPLHF.